The T cell receptor beta chain under discussion was sequenced for a study of CD8+CD57+ T cells in acquired aplastic anemia. Genomic DNA, serving as template, underwent TCR beta VDJ and CDR3 profiling. TCRdb re-called the reads with MiXCR, one entry per CDR3 protein. This repertoire shows roughly 280,000 distinct CDR3 sequences, roughly 53% found once; its top ten account for under 1.5%. CDR3 length: 17 residues. Unmatched junction bases numbered 9, after V lost 4 bases and J lost 0 bases. Germline V CDR1 and CDR2: KGHDR, SFDVKD. This clonotype was seen only once. CD8+CD57+ cell expansion had been shown by flow cytometry in patients chosen for sequencing.

The TCR was taken from a human donor with aplastic anemia. The chain links TRBV24-1 to TRBJ2-7, with 9 bases that match TRBD1. Source material: sorted CD4+, CD8+, or CD8+CD57+ T cells (not recorded which) from PBMCs. The CDR3 DNA sequence: TGTGCCACCAGTGACCAACGCCGGGACAGGGTCTCCTACGAGCAGTACTTC. The encoded protein is CATSDQRRDRVSYEQYF.